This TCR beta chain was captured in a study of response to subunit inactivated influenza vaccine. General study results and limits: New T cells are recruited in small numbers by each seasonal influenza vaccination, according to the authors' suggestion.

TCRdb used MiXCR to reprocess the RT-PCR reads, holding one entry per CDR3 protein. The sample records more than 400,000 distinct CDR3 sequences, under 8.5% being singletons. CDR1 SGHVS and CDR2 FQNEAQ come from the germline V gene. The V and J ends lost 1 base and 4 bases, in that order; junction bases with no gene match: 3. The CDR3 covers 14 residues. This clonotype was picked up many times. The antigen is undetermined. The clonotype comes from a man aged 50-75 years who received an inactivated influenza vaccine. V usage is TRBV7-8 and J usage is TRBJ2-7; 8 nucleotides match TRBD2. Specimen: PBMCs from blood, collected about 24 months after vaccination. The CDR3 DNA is TGTGCCAGCAGCTTAGTCGGGGGGGCTTACGAGCAGTACTTC. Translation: CASSLVGGAYEQYF. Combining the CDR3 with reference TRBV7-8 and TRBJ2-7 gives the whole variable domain GAGVSQSPRYKVAKRGQDVALRCDPISGHVSLFWYQQALGQGPEFLTYFQNEAQLDKSGLPSDRFFAERPEGSVSTLKIQRTQQEDSAVYLCASSLVGGAYEQYFGPGTRLTVT.